This T cell receptor beta chain was profiled in a study of T cell responses to AZD1222 COVID-19 vaccine. Whole-study results and caveats: The donors showed a predominance of white British ancestry and of females, with possible underestimation of clonal diversity.

Profiled with immunoSEQ multiplex PCR; TCRdb holds only in-frame clones, not every one. In the table there are about 97,000 clones, roughly nine tenths of which are singletons. CDR1 is SGHRS, CDR2 YFSETQ, per germline. V lost 4 bases, J lost 4 bases, and 7 bases stayed unmatched. The CDR3 totals 14 residues. About this clone itself: Its antigen is as yet unknown.

The chain uses TRBV5-1 and TRBJ1-1, with 7 bases lining up with TRBD1. The sequence was obtained from an adult in good health. The sequencing here drew on peripheral blood, taken on day 0 of AZD1222 vaccination. This CDR3 reads CASSLGQVGTEAFF. The DNA of the CDR3 is TGCGCCAGCAGCCTCGGACAGGTTGGCACTGAAGCTTTCTTT.